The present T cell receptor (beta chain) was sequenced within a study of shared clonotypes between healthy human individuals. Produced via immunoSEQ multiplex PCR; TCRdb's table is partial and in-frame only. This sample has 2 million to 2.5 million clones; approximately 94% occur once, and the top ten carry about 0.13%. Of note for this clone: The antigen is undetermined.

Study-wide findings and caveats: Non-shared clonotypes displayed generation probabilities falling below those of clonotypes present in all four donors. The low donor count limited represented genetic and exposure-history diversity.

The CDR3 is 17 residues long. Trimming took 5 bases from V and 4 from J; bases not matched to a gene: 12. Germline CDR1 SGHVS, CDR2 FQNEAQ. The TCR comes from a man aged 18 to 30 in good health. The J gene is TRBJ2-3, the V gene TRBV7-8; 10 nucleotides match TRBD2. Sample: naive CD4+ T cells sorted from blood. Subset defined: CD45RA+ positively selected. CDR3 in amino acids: CASSKLAGNLGADTQYF. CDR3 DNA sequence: TGTGCCAGCAGCAAACTAGCGGGGAACCTGGGGGCAGATACGCAGTATTTT.